The 26 T cell receptor beta chains in this list originate from one sample, sequenced in a study of control samples from healthy donors and cancer patients (dated by TCRdb to 2018 to 2021). The receptor library was made with the immunoSEQ multiplex PCR assay. Not all clones reach the TCRdb copy of this immuneACCESS table, which keeps in-frame sequences only. Checked studies attribute under half of the gap to unresolved V genes and leave the rest unexplained. Recorded for this sample are about 77,000 clones; around 92% of them occurred a single time. The ten most abundant clones make up around 6% of the sample. The material sequenced was blood. These receptors were obtained from a woman aged 60 to 75 in good health.

This clone was seen a few times. The chain is built from TRBV2 and TRBJ2-1; 10 bases map to TRBD2. Germline V gene lookup returns CDR1 SNHLY and CDR2 FYNNEI. V dropped 7 bases and J dropped 5; count of bases not matched to a gene: 8. The CDR3 is 15 amino acids. The CDR3 spells CASITGTSENNEQFF. The CDR3 DNA reads TGTGCCAGCATAACCGGGACTAGCGAAAACAATGAGCAGTTCTTC.

This chain uses TRBV15 with TRBJ2-1, with TRBD2 identical over 9 bases. The CDR3 runs 17 residues. Per the germline V gene, CDR1 is LNHNV and CDR2 is YYDKDF (reference sequence). Trimming removed 1 base from V and 4 bases from J; junction bases left unmatched: 8. The CDR3 is CATSRVAGLARYNEQFF. The CDR3, as DNA: TGTGCCACCAGCAGAGTAGCAGGACTAGCGAGGTACAATGAGCAGTTCTTC.

This clone occurred once. The V gene is TRBV20-1, the J gene TRBJ2-1; D uncertain. V lost 1 base, J lost 5 bases, and 3 bases lay in between. The CDR3 extends over 11 amino acids. Germline CDR1 DFQATT, CDR2 SNEGSKA (reference sequence). The DNA for the CDR3 is TGCAGTGCTAGAGTAAACAATGAGCAGTTCTTC. As protein: CSARVNNEQFF.

The rearrangement links TRBV6-5 to TRBJ2-2; D perhaps matches TRBD2 (6 bases). The CDR3 has 15 residues. V dropped 7 bases and J dropped 6 bases, with 18 bases sitting between them. Germline CDR1 reads MNHEY; CDR2 reads SVGAGI. CDR3 amino acids: CASTLFGTLAGELFF. The CDR3 nucleotides are TGTGCCAGCACCCTATTCGGGACTCTGGCCGGGGAGCTGTTTTTT.

The chain is built from TRBV24-1 and TRBJ2-1, with TRBD2 matching over 9 bases. Germline loops: CDR1 KGHDR, CDR2 SFDVKD. V trimming: 5 bases; J trimming: 0 bases; junction bases outside the gene matches: 16. CDR3 length: 20 amino acids. CDR3 sequence reads: CATSVRQGLAPQSSYNEQFF. In DNA form, the CDR3 reads TGTGCCACCAGTGTTCGGCAGGGACTAGCACCTCAGAGCTCCTACAATGAGCAGTTCTTC.

This sequence joins TRBV29-1 and TRBJ2-2; 7 nucleotides align to TRBD2. V was pared by 5 bases and J by 3 bases, with 3 bases of the junction left unmatched. CDR3 length equals 13 residues. CDR1 and CDR2 from the germline V gene are SQVTM and ANQGSEA. The CDR3 nucleotides are TGCAGCGTTCGGGAGGTGTACACCGGGGAGCTGTTTTTT. Residues: CSVREVYTGELFF.

This chain joins TRBV9 and TRBJ2-2; the D call may be TRBD1 or TRBD2 (5 bases each). The germline V gene has CDR1 SGDLS and CDR2 YYNGEE. This CDR3 comprises 14 residues. V dropped 2 bases and J dropped 5 bases, with 10 bases sitting between them. CDR3 bases: TGTGCCAGCAGCGTTTTGGGGGTGACCGGGGAGCTGTTTTTT. Protein: CASSVLGVTGELFF.

This sequence joins TRBV3-1 (or the pseudogene TRBV3-2) and TRBJ2-7; 7 bases match TRBD1. The CDR3 has 15 amino acids. V shed 3 bases, J shed 0 bases, and the junction held 5 bases outside the gene matches. The germline gives CDR1 LGHDT, CDR2 YNNKEL (reference sequence). CDR3 DNA: TGTGCCAGCAGCCACCGACAGGGTAGCTCCTACGAGCAGTACTTC. Protein sequence: CASSHRQGSSYEQYF.

This sequence joins TRBV28 and TRBJ1-2; no clear D. V was clipped by 4 bases and J by 3 bases, with 12 bases between them. From germline, CDR1 is MDHEN and CDR2 SYDVKM. The CDR3 length is 14 residues. CDR3 amino acids: CASSSLQLHYGYTF. Here the CDR3 DNA reads TGTGCCAGCAGTTCCCTACAGCTCCACTATGGCTACACCTTC.

V usage is TRBV6-6 and J usage is TRBJ1-5, with TRBD1 as a possible D gene (6 bases). The CDR3 length is 16 residues. The germline V and J ends were trimmed by 2 bases and 0 bases, with 11 bases remaining between them. Looked up from germline, CDR1 is MNHNY and CDR2 is SVGAGI (reference sequence). This CDR3 reads CASSYTQGNSNQPQHF. In DNA, the CDR3 is TGTGCCAGCAGTTACACTCAGGGGAATAGCAATCAGCCCCAGCATTTT.

The chain recombines TRBV28 with TRBJ2-5; 11 nucleotides align to TRBD1. Per the germline V gene, CDR1 is MDHEN and CDR2 is SYDVKM. The J segment lost 4 bases and the V segment lost 5 bases, leaving 9 bases of the junction unmatched. This CDR3 region has 16 residues. CDR3 coding DNA: TGTGCCAGCAGTCCGCCGGGACAGGGGGTGCGAGAGACCCAGTACTTC. Its protein is CASSPPGQGVRETQYF.

In its sample, this clone was seen once. The chain employs TRBV28 and TRBJ1-1, with a possible D match to TRBD1 (6 bases). The germline gives CDR1 MDHEN, CDR2 SYDVKM. The CDR3 extends over 13 amino acids. V shed 10 bases and J shed 0 bases, with 12 bases lying between them. For the CDR3, the DNA is TGTGCCATCTTGGGACACATGAACACTGAAGCTTTCTTT. Protein product: CAILGHMNTEAFF.

The chain combines TRBV28 with TRBJ1-2; 9 bases align to TRBD1. The CDR3 spans 12 residues. Trimming removed 6 bases from V and 8 bases from J; junction bases left unmatched: 4. Germline CDR1 and CDR2: MDHEN and SYDVKM. The CDR3 loop reads CASRTGGYGYTF. DNA of the CDR3: TGTGCCAGCAGAACAGGGGGCTACGGCTACACCTTC.

In its sample, this clone was seen once. This chain joins TRBV9 and TRBJ2-2; unclear D gene. Trimming removed 4 bases from V and 6 bases from J, with 7 bases in between. CDR3 size: 12 residues. Germline CDR1 reads SGDLS; CDR2 reads YYNGEE. The CDR3 protein is CASSLDAGELFF. CDR3 DNA sequence: TGTGCCAGCAGCTTAGATGCCGGGGAGCTGTTTTTT.

The chain couples TRBV10-1 to TRBJ1-6; D gene ambiguous. The CDR3 contains 14 residues. Germline CDR1 and CDR2: WNHNN and SYGVQD (reference sequence). Trimming pared 4 bases from V and 7 bases from J, leaving 11 bases between. This chain's CDR3 is CASSVGFGNSPLHF. The DNA of the CDR3 is TGCGCCAGCAGTGTCGGCTTTGGGAATTCACCCCTCCACTTT.

V and J are TRBV21-1 and TRBJ2-1; the table's D call, TRBD1, was not checked against the DNA. TRBV21-1 is a known pseudogene. This CDR3 has 15 residues. The CDR3 nucleotides are TGTGCCAGCAGCTACAGGGCCAACTCTTACAATGAGCAGTTCTTC. Translating gives CASSYRANSYNEQFF.

The gene calls are TRBV5-1 and TRBJ2-3; 8 bases are shared with TRBD2. The length of the CDR3 is 15 residues. Germline values: CDR1 SGHRS, CDR2 YFSETQ. J gave up 3 bases and V 4 bases, and 7 bases lay outside the gene matches. The CDR3: CASSRSGRETDTQYF. DNA of the CDR3: TGCGCCAGCAGCCGCAGCGGGAGAGAGACAGATACGCAGTATTTT.

This chain connects TRBV28 to TRBJ1-2, with 9 bases aligning to TRBD1. From germline, CDR1 is MDHEN and CDR2 SYDVKM. The CDR3 contains 14 residues. The ends lost 5 bases at V and 8 bases at J; junction bases unmatched: 9. In nucleotides, the CDR3 is TGTGCCAGCAGTAACCGGGACAGGGCTTGGGGCTACACCTTC. Translating it yields CASSNRDRAWGYTF.

This chain connects TRBV10-3 to TRBJ2-2, with TRBD2 identical over 9 bases. This CDR3 is built from 16 residues. CDR1 is ENHRY and CDR2 is SYGVKD in the germline V gene. The J segment lost 6 bases and the V segment lost 4 bases, leaving 9 bases of the junction unmatched. CDR3 bases: TGTGCCATCAGTGCCTCCGAAGCGGGAGGCGCCGGGGAGCTGTTTTTT. Its protein is CAISASEAGGAGELFF.

Only one count was recorded for this clone. The chain uses TRBV12-3 or TRBV12-4 and TRBJ1-1; D possibly corresponds to TRBD1 (5 bases). The CDR3 has 13 residues. The V end was cut by 1 base, the J end by 6 bases, with 9 bases between. DNA of the CDR3: TGTGCCAGCAGTTTAGTCAGGGAGGCTGAAGCTTTCTTT. Translation gives CASSLVREAEAFF.

The CDR3, as DNA: TGTGCCAGCAGCTTAGCGTTCTACGAGCAGTACTTC. The encoded protein is CASSLAFYEQYF. The chain is built from TRBV7-9 and TRBJ2-7; no reliable D call. The CDR3 totals 12 residues. Trimming stripped 0 bases from V and 3 bases from J, with 3 bases between. Germline V lookup: CDR1 SEHNR, CDR2 FQNEAQ (reference sequence).

The chain joins TRBV6-6 to TRBJ2-7; D call uncertain. The V end was cut by 0 bases, the J end by 6 bases, with 6 bases between. The germline CDR1 and CDR2 sequences are MNHNY and SVGAGI (reference sequence). The CDR3 is made up of 12 amino acids. CDR3 amino acids: CASSYSRSEQYF. As DNA, the CDR3 is TGTGCCAGCAGTTACTCGAGGAGCGAGCAGTACTTC.

In this sample, this clone turned up once. This sequence joins TRBV30 and TRBJ1-4, with 7 bases aligning to TRBD1. The CDR3 runs 12 residues. V shed 4 bases, J shed 8 bases, and the junction held 4 bases outside the gene matches. The germline CDR1 and CDR2 sequences are GTSNPN and SVGIG (reference sequence). CDR3 loop: CAWKAGGEKLFF. For the CDR3, the DNA is TGTGCCTGGAAAGCAGGGGGGGAAAAACTGTTTTTT.

This clone was seen more than once but under ten times. The chain carries TRBV7-9 and TRBJ2-7; 9 bases fit TRBD2. V gave up 5 bases and J gave up 5 bases; unmatched junction bases: 22. This CDR3 has 19 amino acids. The germline CDR1 and CDR2 sequences are SEHNR and FQNEAQ (reference sequence). The CDR3, as DNA: TGTGCCAGCAGCCCGCGGGGGGGGTTTGTCGCTTCGCGGGAGCACGAGCAGTACTTC. This codes for CASSPRGGFVASREHEQYF. The variable domain in full, with the rest retrieved from reference TRBV7-9 and TRBJ2-7, is DTGVSQNPRHKITKRGQNVTFRCDPISEHNRLYWYRQTLGQGPEFLTYFQNEAQLEKSRLLSDRFSAERPKGSFSTLEIQRTEQGDSAMYLCASSPRGGFVASREHEQYFGPGTRLTVT.

V and J are TRBV6-2 or TRBV6-3 and TRBJ2-7, with TRBD2 identical over 12 bases. From germline, CDR1 is MNHEY and CDR2 SVGEGT. The ends lost 0 bases at V and 3 bases at J; junction bases unmatched: 15. The CDR3 covers 20 residues. CDR3 region: CASSYSISLAGGLGNYEQYF. The CDR3 region has the DNA TGTGCCAGCAGTTACTCGATCTCACTAGCGGGAGGCCTTGGGAACTACGAGCAGTACTTC.

Regarding this clone: Other DNA variants within this sample encode the same CDR3. The chain employs TRBV12-3 or TRBV12-4 and TRBJ2-5, with D hard to call. The length of the CDR3 is 11 residues. V was shortened by 1 base and J by 5 bases, with 2 bases between the two germline ends. The CDR3 DNA follows: TGTGCCAGCAGTTTAGGGGAGACCCAGTACTTC. It yields the protein CASSLGETQYF.